This T cell receptor (beta chain) is from a study of lymphopenia after photon versus proton radiotherapy (dated by TCRdb to between 2018 and 2020). Broadly, across the study: The immunological effects of photon versus proton radiation therapy were compared in patients with gastrointestinal tumors who developed high-grade lymphopenia. The cohort comprised more than 15 patients with gastrointestinal tumors who received either photon or proton therapy and then developed lymphopenia. The goal of the study was to characterize the differences between the two radiation modalities in how they affect the immune system.

On this clone: Its antigen remains undetermined. Per-nucleotide qualities are absent, and no much larger clonotype sits a single base away.

What the study reported, not specific to this receptor: The survival association was assessed only in patients who died, and better survival with proton therapy was presented by the authors as a possibility rather than a demonstrated result. During treatment, patients who received proton therapy stayed relatively stable, whereas patients who received photon therapy lost naive T cells and TCR diversity and gained effector/memory populations. After the lymphocyte count nadir, photon-treated repertoires showed oligoclonal expansion, especially of CD8+ Temra cells, which drove the drop in diversity. Across the cohort, an inverse correlation was found between a larger post-nadir drop in TCR diversity and overall survival time among patients who died.

CDR1 LNHDA and CDR2 SQIVND were looked up in the germline V gene (reference sequence). Trimming removed 5 bases from V and 0 bases from J, leaving 22 bases between the germline ends. From the cysteine up to the phenylalanine, the CDR3 has a length of 18 residues. The retained sequence is limited to the CDR3, 54 bases, with the frame set at the first base. Preparation of the library involved the immunoSEQ multiplex PCR assay. T cell repertoires were profiled by deep sequencing of rearranged TCR beta loci, alongside multiparametric flow cytometry. TCRdb took this table from immuneACCESS and kept in-frame rearrangements with V and J called. Such tables lack part of the clones; where checked against another copy, unresolved V genes explain under half of the gap, and the rest is unexplained. The sample table shows fewer than 35,000 clones, and roughly 89% are seen once. The top ten hold 6.5% to 8.5% of the sample.

The V and J segments used are TRBV19 and TRBJ2-5, with the D call perhaps TRBD1 or TRBD2, as 6 bases match in each case. The TCR comes from a woman aged 65 to 85 with pancreatic cancer. Some clones in this sample may be carry-over from other donors' samples. This specimen consisted of peripheral blood, obtained from a patient treated with proton-based radiotherapy. The nucleotide sequence is given as TGTGCCAGTAGTTCAACGTGGGGGGCAGGGGACGACCAAGAGACCCAGTACTTC. Its translation is CASSSTWGAGDDQETQYF.